This TCR beta chain derives from a study of blood T cell repertoires in COVID-19 (dated by TCRdb to between 2020 and 2021). With respect to the entire study: Samples from collaborators originated in the United States, Italy and Spain and spanned both the acute and convalescent phases of COVID-19. The material from the prospective study consisted of cDNA or gDNA derived from T cells, B-cell-depleted T cells, or PBMCs. Deeply sampled blood TCRbeta repertoires from subjects exposed to, actively infected with, or recovered from COVID-19 were included in the dataset. The repertoires were made available in a free public database intended to serve as a resource for research on the immune response to SARS-CoV-2. Samples were obtained from the ongoing ImmuneRACE study (first 160 participants) and from 1,254 subjects provided by 6 global collaborators. The sample metadata nearly always contained a de-identified subject ID, COVID-19 status, age in years and sex. HLA class I and class II types, where available, came from metadata supplied by the sample provider rather than from assay-based typing. What the research found in general, with its limitations: The amount of clinical and demographic metadata varied by source and participant and was provided uncurated.

The immunoSEQ Assay, a bias-controlled multiplex PCR, was used to amplify TCRbeta CDR3 regions from genomic DNA. Regarding the original processing steps: Nucleated cell counts per sample were estimated from amplification of reference gene primers within the assay. Sequence reads were collapsed and filtered to measure the absolute abundance of every unique TCRbeta CDR3 rearrangement. For each sample, productive Simpson clonality was calculated as the square root of Simpson's diversity index over productive rearrangements. TCRdb mirrors the immuneACCESS table, restricted to in-frame sequences. Some clones are absent from its copies; in checked studies, under half trace to an unresolved V gene, and the reason for the others is unknown. V, J and clone size derive from that table, while D and trimming were established from the DNA sequence. This sample holds more than 250,000 clones; around 86% were observed only once. More than 9% of the sample rests with the top ten.

CDR1 and CDR2 (GTSNPN, SVGIG) derive from the germline V gene (reference sequence). V and J lose 2 bases and 2 bases, and a span of 16 bases separates them. The CDR3 covers 16 residues, taking in both the cysteine and the phenylalanine. Only the CDR3 portion is preserved as DNA: 48 bases, with reading frame beginning at the first base. A word on this clone: Which antigen it targets is not known. No much larger clone exists at a distance of one base, and base qualities are not known.

Participants in the prospective study were aged roughly 18 to 100 years, lived in some 24 United States geographic areas, and enrolled through a virtual design. To assign participants to cohorts, the prospective study relied on clinical history that participants themselves reported in a screening survey and a study questionnaire. For ImmuneRACE Cohort 3, a participant was defined as recovered based on two consecutive negative NP/OP PCR tests, clearance by a healthcare professional, or resolution of symptoms. Mobile phlebotomists in the prospective study collected whole blood, serum and a nasopharyngeal or oropharyngeal swab from every participant. Additional blood draws and questionnaires over a 2-month period could optionally be provided by prospective study participants. Prospective study blood samples were shipped either frozen or at room temperature before DNA extraction.

The chain is made from TRBV30 and TRBJ1-5, with the D segment identity uncertain. The sequence was obtained from a woman aged 18 to 35 who had recovered from COVID-19. The sequencing sample was made of PBMCs or T cells enriched from blood (not recorded which). The CDR3 protein: CAWSLRWRFGNQPQHF. The DNA sequence is TGTGCCTGGAGTCTCCGGTGGAGATTTGGCAATCAGCCCCAGCATTTT. Reference TRBV30 and TRBJ1-5 genes cover what lies past the CDR3, so the full variable domain is SQTIHQWPATLVQPVGSPLSLECTVEGTSNPNLYWYRQAAGRGLQLLFYSVGIGQISSEVPQNLSASRPQDRQFILSSKKLLLSDSGFYLCAWSLRWRFGNQPQHFGDGTRLSIL.